The text below deals with one TCR beta chain. Its antigen is not known. These data belong to a study of response to subunit inactivated influenza vaccine. Overall study results and limits: It was suggested by the authors that few new T cells are recruited by each seasonal influenza vaccination.

Via MiXCR, TCRdb re-called the RT-PCR reads, giving one row per CDR3 protein. The top ten clones hold 10% to 15% of a sample with about half a million distinct CDR3 sequences, less than 8% of them seen once. This CDR3 is built from 14 residues. Trimming cost V 3 bases and J 5 bases, with 13 bases left between them. In germline, CDR1 is SEHNR, CDR2 FQNEAQ (reference sequence). The sequences come from PBMCs from blood, collected roughly 24 months after vaccination. The genes are TRBV7-9 and TRBJ1-1, with D unresolved. The TCR was taken from a man between 50 and 75 years old who received an inactivated influenza vaccine. In DNA, the CDR3 is TGTGCCAGCAGCTTTCATCAGGCGGGAACTGAAGCTTTCTTT. Translation: CASSFHQAGTEAFF.